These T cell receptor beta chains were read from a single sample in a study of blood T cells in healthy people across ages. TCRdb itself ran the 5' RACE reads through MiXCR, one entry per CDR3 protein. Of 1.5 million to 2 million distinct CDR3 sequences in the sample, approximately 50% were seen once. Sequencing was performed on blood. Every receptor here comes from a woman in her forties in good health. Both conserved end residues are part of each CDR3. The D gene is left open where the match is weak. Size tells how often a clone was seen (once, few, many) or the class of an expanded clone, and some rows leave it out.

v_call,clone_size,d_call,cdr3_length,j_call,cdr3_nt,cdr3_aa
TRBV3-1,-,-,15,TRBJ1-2,TGTGCCAGCAGCCAAGATTCGGCGGGTCGTCCAGGCTACACCTTC,CASSQDSAGRPGYTF
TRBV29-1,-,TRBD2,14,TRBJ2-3,TGCAGCGTTTCTGTAGCGGGGGGCACAGATACGCAGTATTTT,CSVSVAGGTDTQYF
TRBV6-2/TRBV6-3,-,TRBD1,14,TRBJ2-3,TGTGCCAGCAGGCCCGGACAGGGGAGGTATACGCAGTATTTT,CASRPGQGRYTQYF
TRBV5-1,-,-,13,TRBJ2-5,TGCGCCAGCAGCTTGCTGGAGACGGGTGAGCAGTACTTC,CASSLLETGEQYF
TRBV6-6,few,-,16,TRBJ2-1,TGTGCCAGCACCATTCGAAGGGGGGTGAATCGCAATGAGCAGTTCTTC,CASTIRRGVNRNEQFF
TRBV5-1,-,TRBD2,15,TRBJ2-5,TGCGCCAGCGGAACTAGCGGGGGCCGGGGGGAGACCCAGTACTTC,CASGTSGGRGETQYF
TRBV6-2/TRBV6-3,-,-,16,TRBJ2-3,TGTGCCAGCAGTTACCAGGGAGGGGGCGCGGGAGATACGCAGTATTTT,CASSYQGGGAGDTQYF
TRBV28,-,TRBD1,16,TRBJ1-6,TGTGCCAGCACTCCCTATGGACAGGGAGAGCATTCACCCCTCCACTTT,CASTPYGQGEHSPLHF
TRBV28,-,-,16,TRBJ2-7,TGTGCCAGCAGTTTTAGGTGGGGGGGCCGAGCCTACGAGCAGTACTTC,CASSFRWGGRAYEQYF
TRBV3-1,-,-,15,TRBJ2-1,TGTGCCAGCAGCCAAGTAGGGGGGGCCAGTAATGAGCAGTTCTTC,CASSQVGGASNEQFF
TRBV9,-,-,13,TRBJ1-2,TGTGCCAGCAGCGTAGATTTGGCATCGGGCTACACCTTC,CASSVDLASGYTF
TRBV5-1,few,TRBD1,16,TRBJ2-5,TGCGCCAGCAGCGCCGGGACAGGGGTGAAGTCAGAGACCCAGTACTTC,CASSAGTGVKSETQYF
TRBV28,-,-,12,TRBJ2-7,TGTGCCAGCAGTCCCGGACCCCACGAGCAGTACTTC,CASSPGPHEQYF
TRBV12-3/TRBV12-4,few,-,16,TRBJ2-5,TGTGCCAGCAGGGGGACCCTTGGTGGGGGCCAAGAGACCCAGTACTTC,CASRGTLGGGQETQYF
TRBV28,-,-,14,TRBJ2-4,TGTGCCAGCAGCAGAGGACTCCTCAAAAACATTCAGTACTTC,CASSRGLLKNIQYF
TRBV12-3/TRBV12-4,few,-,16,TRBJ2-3,TGTGCCAGCAGTTTTGGGGAGGACTTTCTCACAGATACGCAGTATTTT,CASSFGEDFLTDTQYF
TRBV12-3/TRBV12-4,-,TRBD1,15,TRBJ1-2,TGTGCCAGCAGTAGGAGACAGGGGGCAGGGTATGGCTACACCTTC,CASSRRQGAGYGYTF
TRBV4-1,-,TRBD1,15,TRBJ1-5,TGCGCCAGCAGCCAAGACAGCACAGGACAGGGCGGCCAGCATTTT,CASSQDSTGQGGQHF
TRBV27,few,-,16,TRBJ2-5,TGTGCCAGCAGCGAGGTGGGGGGGGCGATCCAAGAGACCCAGTACTTC,CASSEVGGAIQETQYF
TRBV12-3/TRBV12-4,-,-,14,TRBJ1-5,TGTGCCAGCAGTTTTAGGGCGGGTAGTCAGCCCCAGCATTTT,CASSFRAGSQPQHF
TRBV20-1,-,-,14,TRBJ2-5,TGCAGTGCTAGAGAAGAGGGCAGGGGAGAGACCCAGTACTTC,CSAREEGRGETQYF
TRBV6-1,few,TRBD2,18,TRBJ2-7,TGTGCCAGCAGTAAACCGGGACTAGATCCCCCATGGTCCTACGAGCAGTACTTC,CASSKPGLDPPWSYEQYF
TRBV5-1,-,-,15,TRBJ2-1,TGCACCAGCAGCTTGGTTCAGGTCACCATCAATGAGCAGTTCTTC,CTSSLVQVTINEQFF
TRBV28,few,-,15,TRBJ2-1,TGTGCCAGCAGTTTAACGGGGGGCAAAGAGAATGAGCAGTTCTTC,CASSLTGGKENEQFF
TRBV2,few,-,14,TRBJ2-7,TGTGCCAGCAGGGCCGGGACCAACTACTACGAGCAGTACTTC,CASRAGTNYYEQYF
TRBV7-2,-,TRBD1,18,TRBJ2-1,TGTGCCAGCAGCGCCACGACAGGGGGTAGTCTTTACTACAATGAGCAGTTCTTC,CASSATTGGSLYYNEQFF
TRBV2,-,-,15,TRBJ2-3,TGTGCCAGCAGTGAGTTCAGTCCGCGGGGAGATACGCAGTATTTT,CASSEFSPRGDTQYF
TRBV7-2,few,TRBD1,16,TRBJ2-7,TGTGCCAGCAGCTCAACCGGGACAGGGTCTATTAACGAGCAGTACTTC,CASSSTGTGSINEQYF
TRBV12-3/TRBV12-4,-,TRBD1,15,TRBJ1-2,TGTGCCAGCAGTTCCCCTAACAGGGGCGACTATGGCTACACCTTC,CASSSPNRGDYGYTF
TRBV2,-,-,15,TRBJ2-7,TGTGCCAGCAGTGTTTCCAGCCCTCCGATGGACCAGCAGTACTTC,CASSVSSPPMDQQYF
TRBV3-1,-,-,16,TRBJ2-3,TGTGCCAGCAGCCCCTGGGGCGGGGCTTTCACAGATACGCAGTATTTT,CASSPWGGAFTDTQYF
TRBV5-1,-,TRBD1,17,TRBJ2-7,TGCGCCAGCAGCTTGGCCGGGACAGGGAGCTACTCCTACGAGCAGTACTTC,CASSLAGTGSYSYEQYF
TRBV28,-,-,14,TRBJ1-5,TGTGCCAGCAGATACAGGGTAGGCAATCAGCCCCAGCATTTT,CASRYRVGNQPQHF
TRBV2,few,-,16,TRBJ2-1,TGTGCCAGCAGTGAGTCGGGGGTCATCTCCTACAATGAGCAGTTCTTC,CASSESGVISYNEQFF
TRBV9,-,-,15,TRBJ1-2,TGTGCCAGCAGCGCAGGGCGGGGGGCGAACTATGGCTACACCTTC,CASSAGRGANYGYTF
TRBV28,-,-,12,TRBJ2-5,TGTGCCGCAACGGGAAGGCGGGAGACCCAGTACTTC,CAATGRRETQYF
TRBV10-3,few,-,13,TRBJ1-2,TGTGCCATCAGTGAGTCGTGGGGCGATGGCTACACCTTC,CAISESWGDGYTF